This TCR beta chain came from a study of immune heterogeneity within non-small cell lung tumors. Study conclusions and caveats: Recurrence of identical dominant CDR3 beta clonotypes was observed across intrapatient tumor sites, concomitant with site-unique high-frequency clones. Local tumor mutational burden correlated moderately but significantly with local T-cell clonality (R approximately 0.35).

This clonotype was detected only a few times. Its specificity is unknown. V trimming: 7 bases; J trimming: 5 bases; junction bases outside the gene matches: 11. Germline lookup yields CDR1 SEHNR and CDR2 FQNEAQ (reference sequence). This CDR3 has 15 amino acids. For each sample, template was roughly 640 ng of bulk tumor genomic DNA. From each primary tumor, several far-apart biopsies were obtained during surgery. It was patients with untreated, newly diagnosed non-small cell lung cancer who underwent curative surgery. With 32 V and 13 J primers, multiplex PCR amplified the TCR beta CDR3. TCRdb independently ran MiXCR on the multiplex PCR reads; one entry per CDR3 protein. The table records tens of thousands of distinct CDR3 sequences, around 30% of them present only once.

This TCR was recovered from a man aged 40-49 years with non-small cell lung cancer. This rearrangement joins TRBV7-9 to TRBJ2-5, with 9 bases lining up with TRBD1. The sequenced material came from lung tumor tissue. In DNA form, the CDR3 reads TGTGCCAGCACCTCACGGACAGGGGTCGGGGAGACCCAGTACTTC. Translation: CASTSRTGVGETQYF.